Below, one TCR beta chain is given with its context. Its cognate antigen has yet to be identified. No base-level quality is on record; no much larger clone is a single base apart. TCRbeta CDR3 regions were amplified from genomic DNA using the immunoSEQ Assay, a bias-controlled multiplex PCR. Per the source publication's procedure: The number of nucleated cells in each sample was estimated from the amplification of reference gene primers within the assay. To quantify the absolute abundance of each unique TCRbeta CDR3 rearrangement, sequence reads were collapsed and filtered. For each sample, productive Simpson clonality was calculated by taking the square root of Simpson's diversity index across productive rearrangements. Entries here come from immuneACCESS through TCRdb and include only in-frame sequences with V and J called. Some clones fail to appear in such tables; in the studies checked, an unresolved V gene covers under half of the shortfall, and the cause of the remainder is unknown. Clone size and V and J calls were adopted from that table, with D and trimming inferred from the DNA. This sample lists hundreds of thousands of clones; around 90% were detected once. 7.5% to 9.5% of the sample is in the top ten clones.

This sample stems from a study of blood T cell repertoires in COVID-19 (dated by TCRdb to between 2020 and 2021). In the study overall: The collaborator samples originated in the United States, Italy and Spain and spanned the acute and convalescent phases of COVID-19. The material from the prospective study consisted of cDNA or gDNA derived from T cells, B-cell-depleted T cells, or PBMCs. Deeply sampled blood TCRbeta repertoires from subjects exposed to, actively infected with, or recovered from COVID-19 were included in the dataset. The repertoires were released in a freely available public database intended as a resource for research on the immune response to SARS-CoV-2. The samples were drawn from two sources: the first 160 participants of the ongoing ImmuneRACE study, and 1,200 or so subjects contributed by 6 global collaborators. A de-identified subject ID, COVID-19 status, age in years and sex were almost always included in the sample metadata. HLA class I and class II types, where available, came from metadata supplied by the sample provider rather than from assay-based typing. Results and caveats for the whole study, not just this receptor: The amount of clinical and demographic metadata varied by source and participant and was provided uncurated.

At one collaborating source in Seattle, patients were enrolled during active infection and were followed longitudinally through the course of disease. Whole blood was collected in K2EDTA tubes by collaborating institutions according to the institutions' own protocols. For TCRbeta analysis, collaborator samples were shipped as frozen whole blood, as isolated PBMCs, or as DNA extracted from either sample type. The CDR3 goes from the cysteine to the phenylalanine over 15 residues. Of all the DNA, just the CDR3 is kept, 45 bases in frame from base 1. V gives up 3 bases and J gives up 0 bases, and the segment between their germline ends measures 6 bases. The germline V gene gives CDR1 as SNHLY and CDR2 as FYNNEI.

The rearrangement joined TRBV2 to TRBJ2-6, and the D gene may be TRBD1, 6 bases matching. Sequences were obtained from peripheral blood. The TCR originated in a woman aged 45-65 years with COVID-19, enrolled during active disease. The bases are TGTGCCAGCAGTGAGGGGGCCTCTGGGGCCAACGTCCTGACTTTC. This codes for CASSEGASGANVLTF.